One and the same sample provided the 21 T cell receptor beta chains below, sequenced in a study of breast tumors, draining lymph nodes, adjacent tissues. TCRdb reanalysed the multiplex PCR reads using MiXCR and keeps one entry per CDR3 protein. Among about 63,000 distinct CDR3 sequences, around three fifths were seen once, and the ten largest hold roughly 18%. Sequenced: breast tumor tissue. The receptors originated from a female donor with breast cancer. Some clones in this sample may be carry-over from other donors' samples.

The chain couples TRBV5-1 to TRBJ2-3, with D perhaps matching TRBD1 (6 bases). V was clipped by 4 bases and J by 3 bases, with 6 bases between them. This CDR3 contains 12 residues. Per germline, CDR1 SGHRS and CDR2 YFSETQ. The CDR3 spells CASSTGTDTQYF. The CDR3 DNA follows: TGCGCCAGCAGCACAGGGACAGATACGCAGTATTTT. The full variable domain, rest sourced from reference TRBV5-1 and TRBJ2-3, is KAGVTQTPRYLIKTRGQQVTLSCSPISGHRSVSWYQQTPGQGLQFLFEYFSETQRNKGNFPGRFSGRQFSNSRSEMNVSTLELGDSALYLCASSTGTDTQYFGPGTRLTVL.

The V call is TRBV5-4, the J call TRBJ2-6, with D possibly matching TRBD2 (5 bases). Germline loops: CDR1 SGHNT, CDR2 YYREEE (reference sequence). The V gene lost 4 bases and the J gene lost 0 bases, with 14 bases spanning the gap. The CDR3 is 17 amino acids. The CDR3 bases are TGTGCCAGCAGCCAAGAGCGGAAATACTCTGGGGCCAACGTCCTGACTTTC. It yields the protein CASSQERKYSGANVLTF. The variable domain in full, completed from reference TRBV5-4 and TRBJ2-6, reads ETGVTQSPTHLIKTRGQQVTLRCSSQSGHNTVSWYQQALGQGPQFIFQYYREEENGRGNFPPRFSGLQFPNYSSELNVNALELDDSALYLCASSQERKYSGANVLTFGAGSRLTVL.

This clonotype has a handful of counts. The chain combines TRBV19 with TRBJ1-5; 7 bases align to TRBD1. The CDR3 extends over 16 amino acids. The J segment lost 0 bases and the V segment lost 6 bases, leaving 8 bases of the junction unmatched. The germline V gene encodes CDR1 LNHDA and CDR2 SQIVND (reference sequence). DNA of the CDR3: TGTGCCAGTAGATTACAGGGGACCTCTAGCAATCAGCCCCAGCATTTT. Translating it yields CASRLQGTSSNQPQHF.

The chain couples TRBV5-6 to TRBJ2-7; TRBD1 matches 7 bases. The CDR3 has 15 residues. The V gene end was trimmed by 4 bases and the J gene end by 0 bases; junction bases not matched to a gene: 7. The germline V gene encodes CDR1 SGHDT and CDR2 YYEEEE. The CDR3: CASSTPGTASYEQYF. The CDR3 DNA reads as TGTGCCAGCAGCACCCCCGGGACAGCCTCCTACGAGCAGTACTTC.

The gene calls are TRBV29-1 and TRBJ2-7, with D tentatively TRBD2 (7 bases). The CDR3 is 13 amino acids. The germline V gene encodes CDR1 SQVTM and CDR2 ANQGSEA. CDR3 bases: TGCAGTGCTAGGGCGGTGGGAGGGGGTGAGCAGTACTTC. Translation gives CSARAVGGGEQYF.

CDR3 in amino acids: CASSSWGAGYEQYF. The CDR3 nucleotides read TGTGCCAGCAGCTCTTGGGGGGCCGGTTACGAGCAGTACTTC. V gene TRBV7-9 combines with J gene TRBJ2-7; tentatively, D is TRBD1 or TRBD2 (6 bases each). The CDR3 is 14 amino acids. CDR1 and CDR2 (germline): SEHNR, FQNEAQ (reference sequence). V shed 4 bases and J shed 4 bases, with 14 bases lying between them.

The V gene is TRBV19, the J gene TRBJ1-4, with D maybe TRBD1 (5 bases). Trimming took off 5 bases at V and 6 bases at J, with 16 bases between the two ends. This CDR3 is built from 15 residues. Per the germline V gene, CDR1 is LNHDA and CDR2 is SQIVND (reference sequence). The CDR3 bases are TGTGCCAGTAGTCCGGGACTAGCGGGAGATGAAAAACTGTTTTTT. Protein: CASSPGLAGDEKLFF. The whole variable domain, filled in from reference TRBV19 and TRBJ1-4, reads DGGITQSPKYLFRKEGQNVTLSCEQNLNHDAMYWYRQDPGQGLRLIYYSQIVNDFQKGDIAEGYSVSREKKESFPLTVTSAQKNPTAFYLCASSPGLAGDEKLFFGSGTQLSVL.

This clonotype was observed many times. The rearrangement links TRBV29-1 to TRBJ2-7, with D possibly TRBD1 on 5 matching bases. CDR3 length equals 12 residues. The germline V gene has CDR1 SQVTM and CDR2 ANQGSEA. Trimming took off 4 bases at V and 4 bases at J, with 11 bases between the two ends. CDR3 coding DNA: TGCAGCGTTGTCGTCAGGACATACGAGCAGTACTTC. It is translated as CSVVVRTYEQYF.

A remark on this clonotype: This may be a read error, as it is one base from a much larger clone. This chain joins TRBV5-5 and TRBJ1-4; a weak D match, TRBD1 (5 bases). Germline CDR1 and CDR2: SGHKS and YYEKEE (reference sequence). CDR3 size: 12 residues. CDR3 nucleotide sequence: TGTGCTAGACTGTGGGACGGTGAAGAACTGTTTTTT. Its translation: CARLWDGEELFF. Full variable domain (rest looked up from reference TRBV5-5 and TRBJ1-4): DAGVTQSPTHLIKTRGQQVTLRCSPISGHKSVSWYQQVLGQGPQFIFQYYEKEERGRGNFPDRFSARQFPNYSSELNVNALLLGDSALYLCARLWDGEELFFGSGTQLSVL.

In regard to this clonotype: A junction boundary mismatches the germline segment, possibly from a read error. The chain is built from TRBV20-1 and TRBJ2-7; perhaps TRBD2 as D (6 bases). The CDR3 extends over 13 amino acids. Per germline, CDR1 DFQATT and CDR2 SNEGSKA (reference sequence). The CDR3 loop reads CGARSSGSYEQYF. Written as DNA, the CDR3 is TGCGGTGCTAGATCCAGCGGGTCGTACGAGCAGTACTTC.

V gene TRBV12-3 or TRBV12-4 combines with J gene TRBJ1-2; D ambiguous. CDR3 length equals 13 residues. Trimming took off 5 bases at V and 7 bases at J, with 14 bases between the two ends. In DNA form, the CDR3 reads TGTGCCAGCAGTCTGACGGAGCGGGGTGGCTACACCTTC. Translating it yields CASSLTERGGYTF.

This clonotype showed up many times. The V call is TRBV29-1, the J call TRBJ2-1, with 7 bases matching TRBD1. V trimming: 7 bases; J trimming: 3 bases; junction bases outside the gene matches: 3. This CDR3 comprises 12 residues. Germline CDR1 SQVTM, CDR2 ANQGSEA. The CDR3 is CSGGTDYNEQFF. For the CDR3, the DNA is TGCAGCGGGGGGACAGACTACAATGAGCAGTTCTTC.

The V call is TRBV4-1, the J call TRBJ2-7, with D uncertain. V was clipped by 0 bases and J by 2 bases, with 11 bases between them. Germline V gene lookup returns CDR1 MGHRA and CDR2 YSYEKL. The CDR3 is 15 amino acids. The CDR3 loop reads CASSQEPDLTYEQYF. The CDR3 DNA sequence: TGCGCCAGCAGCCAAGAACCAGATTTGACCTACGAGCAGTACTTC.

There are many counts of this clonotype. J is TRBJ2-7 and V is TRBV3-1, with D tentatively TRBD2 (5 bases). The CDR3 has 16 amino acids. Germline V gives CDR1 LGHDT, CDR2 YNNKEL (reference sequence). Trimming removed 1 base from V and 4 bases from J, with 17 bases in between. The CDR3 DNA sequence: TGTGCCAGCAGCCAAGGCACATCGGGATGGAGATACGAGCAGTACTTC. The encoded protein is CASSQGTSGWRYEQYF.

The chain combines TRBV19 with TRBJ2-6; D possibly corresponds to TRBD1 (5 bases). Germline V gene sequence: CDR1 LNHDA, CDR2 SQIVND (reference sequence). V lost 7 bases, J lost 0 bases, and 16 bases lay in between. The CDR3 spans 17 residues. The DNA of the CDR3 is TGTGCCAGTAATGGGGCAGGTTTCCCCTCTGGGGCCAACGTCCTGACTTTC. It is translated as CASNGAGFPSGANVLTF.

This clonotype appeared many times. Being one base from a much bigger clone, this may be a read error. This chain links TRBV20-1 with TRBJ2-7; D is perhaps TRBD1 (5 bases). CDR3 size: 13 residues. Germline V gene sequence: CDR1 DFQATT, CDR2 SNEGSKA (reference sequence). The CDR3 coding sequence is TGCAGTGCTAGAGAACACAGGAACTACGCGCAGTACTTC. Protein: CSAREHRNYAQYF.

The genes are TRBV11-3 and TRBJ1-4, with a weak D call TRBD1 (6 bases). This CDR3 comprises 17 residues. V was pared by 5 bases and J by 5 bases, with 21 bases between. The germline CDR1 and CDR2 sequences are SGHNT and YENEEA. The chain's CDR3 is CASSPGGWASYNEKLFF. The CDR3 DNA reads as TGTGCCAGCAGCCCCGGGGGCTGGGCCTCCTACAATGAAAAACTGTTTTTT.

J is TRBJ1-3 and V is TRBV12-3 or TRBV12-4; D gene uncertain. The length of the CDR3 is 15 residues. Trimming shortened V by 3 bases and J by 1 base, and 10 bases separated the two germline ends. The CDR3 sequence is CASSFFSGSGNTIYF. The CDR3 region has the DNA TGTGCCAGCAGTTTCTTTAGCGGTTCTGGAAACACCATATATTTT.

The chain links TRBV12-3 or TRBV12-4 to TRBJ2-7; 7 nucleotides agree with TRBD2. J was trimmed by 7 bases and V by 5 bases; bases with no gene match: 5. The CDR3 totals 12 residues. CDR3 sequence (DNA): TGTGCCAGCAGTGCCAGGGAGGGGGAGCAGTACTTC. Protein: CASSAREGEQYF.

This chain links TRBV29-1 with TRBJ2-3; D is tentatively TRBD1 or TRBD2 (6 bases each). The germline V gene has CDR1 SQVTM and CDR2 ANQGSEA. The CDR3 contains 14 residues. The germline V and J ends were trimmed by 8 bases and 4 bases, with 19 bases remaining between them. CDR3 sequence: CSSDRGQVADTQYF. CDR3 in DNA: TGCAGCAGTGACCGGGGGCAGGTCGCAGATACGCAGTATTTT.

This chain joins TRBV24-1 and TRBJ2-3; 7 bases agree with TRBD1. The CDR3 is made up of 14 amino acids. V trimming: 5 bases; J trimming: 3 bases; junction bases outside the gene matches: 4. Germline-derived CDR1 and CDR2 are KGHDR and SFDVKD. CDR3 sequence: CATSGWTGTDTQYF. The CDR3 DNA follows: TGTGCCACCAGTGGATGGACAGGAACAGATACGCAGTATTTT.